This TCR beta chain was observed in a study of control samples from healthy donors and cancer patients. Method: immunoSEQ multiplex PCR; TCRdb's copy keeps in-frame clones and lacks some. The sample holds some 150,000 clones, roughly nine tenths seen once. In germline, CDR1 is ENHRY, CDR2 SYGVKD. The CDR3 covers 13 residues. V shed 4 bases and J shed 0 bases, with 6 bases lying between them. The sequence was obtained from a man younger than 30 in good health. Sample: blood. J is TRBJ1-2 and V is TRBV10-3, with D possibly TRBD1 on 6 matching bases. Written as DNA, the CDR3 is TGTGCCATCAGTGGGACAGCTAACTATGGCTACACCTTC. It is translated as CAISGTANYGYTF.